Sequencing of this T cell receptor (beta chain) was carried out in a study of Ad26.COV2.S vaccination and SARS-CoV-2 variants. V was pared by 3 bases and J by 7 bases, with 19 bases between. Germline V lookup: CDR1 MNHNS, CDR2 SASEGT. The CDR3 is 17 amino acids. With respect to this clone: What it binds is unknown.

The table came from immunoSEQ multiplex PCR; TCRdb's copy has only in-frame clones and leaves some out. The sample lists fewer than 400,000 clones, around nine tenths occurring once. General study results and limits: It was vaccine recipients, not placebo recipients, who had the higher spike-specific TCR breadth. Reportedly, spike-specific CD8+ and CD4+ T cell responses achieved substantial breadth once vaccination had taken place.

Treatment indicated: around 19 received Ad26.COV2.S at low or high dose, single or two shots; five or six received placebo; per-sample allocation not given. Specimens were obtained on day 63 following the first vaccine or placebo injection. An Ad26 vector that expressed Wuhan-strain SARS-CoV-2 spike constituted the vaccine. This clonotype was obtained from a person aged 18-60 years who received the Ad26.COV2.S COVID-19 vaccine or a placebo. The V gene is TRBV6-1, the J gene TRBJ1-6; tentatively, D is TRBD1 (5 bases). This material consisted of peripheral blood, taken in a trial of Ad26.COV2.S vaccine versus placebo. CDR3 loop: CASSDDRARTRNSPLHF. DNA of the CDR3: TGTGCCAGCAGTGATGACAGAGCCAGGACGCGGAATTCACCCCTCCACTTT.